This T cell receptor (beta chain) stems from a study of shared clonotypes between healthy human individuals. With V trimmed by 6 bases and J by 0 bases, 8 bases remained unmatched. The CDR3 length is 15 residues. Germline-derived CDR1 and CDR2 are MNHEY and SVGAGI. Some 32,000 T cell genomes, or approximately 0.2 ug DNA, went into the sorted-subset replicate PCRs. Method: immunoSEQ multiplex PCR; TCRdb's copy keeps in-frame clones and lacks some. This table has about 2 million clones, over 85% appearing once. Specimen: naive CD4+ T cells sorted from blood. The subset here: CD45RA+ positively selected. The J gene is TRBJ2-7, the V gene TRBV6-5, with 7 bases matching TRBD1. This receptor was taken from a man aged 18-30 years in good health. CDR3 sequence reads: CASSRTGESSYEQYF. The CDR3 DNA reads as TGTGCCAGCAGCCGAACAGGGGAAAGCTCCTACGAGCAGTACTTC.